This TCR beta chain was identified during a study of T-cell reconstitution after alpha-beta-depleted transplantation in children. A TCRbeta library incorporating unique molecular identifiers was prepared. TCRdb re-called the PCR reads with MiXCR, one entry per CDR3 protein. This repertoire shows approximately 200,000 distinct CDR3 sequences, about 15% found once; its top ten account for around 14%. This clonotype was detected many times. The sequence came from a human donor who donated a stem cell graft to a child with acute lymphoblastic leukemia. This sample comprised PBMCs from the stem cell graft donor, obtained from the stem cell graft.

CDR3 DNA: TGCAGCGGATCCAGAGATACTGAAGCTTTCTTT. This encodes CSGSRDTEAFF. The J gene is TRBJ1-1, the V gene TRBV20-1; D uncertain. Germline V gives CDR1 DFQATT, CDR2 SNEGSKA (reference sequence). The CDR3 is 11 amino acids.